This TCR beta chain was identified during a study of identical twins. Unique molecular identifiers were present on the cDNA, which also gained a universal primer site by template switching. Each CDR3 protein gets one entry after TCRdb re-called the 5' RACE reads with MiXCR. Here the sample spans some 730,000 distinct CDR3 sequences, roughly 20% being singletons. Trimming pared 8 bases from V and 2 bases from J, leaving 9 bases between. The length of the CDR3 is 12 residues. Germline V gene data show CDR1 as ENHRY and CDR2 as SYGVKD. These sequences were also reported in another study, on T cells expressing NK-cell markers.

The sample taken for sequencing was PBMCs. The chain couples TRBV10-3 to TRBJ2-5; D tentatively fits TRBD1 or TRBD2 (5 bases each). The clonotype was recovered from a woman aged 18-35 years in good health. The chain's CDR3 is CAIRDEQETQYF. CDR3 DNA sequence: TGTGCCATCCGGGACGAACAAGAGACCCAGTACTTC.